A selection of T cell receptor beta chains follows, all from one sample in a study of blood T cell repertoires in COVID-19. Using immunoSEQ multiplex PCR, the repertoire was profiled, and TCRdb retains in-frame clones only, with some absent. The table includes around 130,000 clones, less than 85% detected once. Sequencing input: PBMCs or T cells enriched from blood (not recorded which). These receptors were taken from a woman aged 18-35 years who had been exposed to COVID-19. The CDR3 runs from the conserved cysteine through the conserved F or W. A D gene is named only where the DNA matches it firmly. Expanded clones get a size class; other rows say once, few or many, or leave the size out.

d_gene: TRBD2
abundance: -
v_gene: TRBV3-1/TRBV3-2
j_gene: TRBJ2-2
CDR3aa: CASSQERLAGVGTGELFF
CDR3nt: TGTGCCAGCAGCCAAGAAAGGCTAGCGGGAGTCGGCACCGGGGAGCTGTTTTTT

d_gene: TRBD1
abundance: -
v_gene: TRBV6-4
j_gene: TRBJ1-6
CDR3aa: CASSETWDREGSPLHF
CDR3nt: TGTGCCAGCAGTGAAACCTGGGACAGGGAGGGATCACCCCTCCACTTT

d_gene: -
abundance: -
v_gene: TRBV10-3
j_gene: TRBJ1-3
CDR3aa: CAISGSPGQGDSGNTIYF
CDR3nt: TGTGCCATCAGTGGGTCCCCGGGACAAGGGGACTCTGGAAACACCATATATTTT

d_gene: TRBD2
abundance: -
v_gene: TRBV5-1
j_gene: TRBJ2-7
CDR3aa: CASSAPGSGKTYEQYF
CDR3nt: TGCGCCAGCAGCGCCCCGGGAAGCGGGAAGACCTACGAGCAGTACTTC

d_gene: -
abundance: -
v_gene: TRBV10-1
j_gene: TRBJ1-2
CDR3aa: CASSESGRGGTSSTF
CDR3nt: TGCGCCAGCAGTGAGTCGGGGAGAGGGGGTACGTCAAGCACCTTC

d_gene: TRBD1
abundance: -
v_gene: TRBV28
j_gene: TRBJ2-7
CDR3aa: CASSFRQGALYEQYF
CDR3nt: TGTGCCAGCAGTTTTCGACAGGGAGCGCTCTACGAGCAGTACTTC

d_gene: TRBD1
abundance: many
v_gene: TRBV19
j_gene: TRBJ2-2
CDR3aa: CASSGGQGAGTGELFF
CDR3nt: TGTGCCAGTAGTGGGGGACAGGGGGCGGGCACCGGGGAGCTGTTTTTT

d_gene: -
abundance: -
v_gene: TRBV11-2
j_gene: TRBJ1-6
CDR3aa: CASSLDRQTMNSPLHF
CDR3nt: TGTGCCAGCAGCTTAGATCGACAGACGATGAATTCACCCCTCCACTTT

d_gene: TRBD1
abundance: -
v_gene: TRBV5-1
j_gene: TRBJ2-7
CDR3aa: CASSSGLGQGTYEQYF
CDR3nt: TGCGCCAGCAGCTCAGGCCTCGGACAGGGAACCTACGAGCAGTACTTC

d_gene: TRBD1
abundance: -
v_gene: TRBV5-6
j_gene: TRBJ1-2
CDR3aa: CASSQDRDYGYTF
CDR3nt: TGTGCCAGCAGCCAGGACAGGGACTATGGCTACACCTTC

d_gene: TRBD1
abundance: -
v_gene: TRBV6-5
j_gene: TRBJ2-2
CDR3aa: CASPNKGQVTGELFF
CDR3nt: TGTGCCAGCCCAAATAAAGGACAGGTCACCGGGGAGCTGTTTTTT

d_gene: -
abundance: -
v_gene: TRBV13
j_gene: TRBJ1-1
CDR3aa: CASSLLAENTEAFF
CDR3nt: TGTGCCAGCAGCTTATTGGCAGAGAACACTGAAGCTTTCTTT

d_gene: -
abundance: -
v_gene: TRBV6-4
j_gene: TRBJ2-1
CDR3aa: CASSDSTVDEQFF
CDR3nt: TGTGCCAGCAGTGACTCGACAGTTGATGAGCAGTTCTTC